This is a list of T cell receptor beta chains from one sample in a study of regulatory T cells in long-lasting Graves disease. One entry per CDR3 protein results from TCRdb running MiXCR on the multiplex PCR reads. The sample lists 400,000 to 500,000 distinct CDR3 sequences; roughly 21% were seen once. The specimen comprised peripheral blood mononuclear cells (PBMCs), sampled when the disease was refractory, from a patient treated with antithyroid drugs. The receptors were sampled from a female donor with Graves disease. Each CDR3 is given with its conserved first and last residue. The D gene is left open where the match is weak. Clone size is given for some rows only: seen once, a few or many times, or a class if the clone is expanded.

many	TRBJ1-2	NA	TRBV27	CASSAPSAGDYGYTF	TGTGCCAGCAGTGCTCCCTCGGCGGGCGACTATGGCTACACCTTC
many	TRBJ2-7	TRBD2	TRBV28	CASSFRLAGSYEQYF	TGTGCCAGCAGTTTCCGACTAGCGGGATCTTACGAGCAGTACTTC
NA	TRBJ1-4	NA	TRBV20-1	CSARDTFRPSSELFF	TGCAGTGCTAGAGATACATTTAGACCCAGTTCGGAACTGTTTTTT
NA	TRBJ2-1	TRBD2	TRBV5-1	CASSPLLAGGANEQFF	TGCGCCAGCAGCCCCCTACTAGCGGGAGGAGCCAATGAGCAGTTCTTC
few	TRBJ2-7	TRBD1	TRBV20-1	CSAVPGTESYEQYF	TGCAGTGCGGTCCCCGGGACAGAGAGTTACGAGCAGTACTTC
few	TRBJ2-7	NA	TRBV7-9	CASSSLTGLEQYF	TGTGCCAGCAGCTCCCTGACAGGACTCGAGCAGTACTTC
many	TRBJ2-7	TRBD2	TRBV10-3	CAISESGLAEVKQYF	TGTGCCATCAGTGAGTCCGGCCTAGCGGAGGTCAAGCAGTACTTC
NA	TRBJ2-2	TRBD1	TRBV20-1	CSAPDRGQGGELFF	TGCAGTGCTCCCGACAGGGGGCAGGGAGGGGAGCTGTTTTTT
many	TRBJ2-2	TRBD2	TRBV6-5	CASSYSRPAGGPSGELFF	TGTGCCAGCAGTTACTCGAGGCCAGCGGGAGGGCCTTCCGGGGAGCTGTTTTTT
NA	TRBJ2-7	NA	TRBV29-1	CSVYLSAREEQYF	TGCAGCGTATACCTTAGTGCCCGGGAGGAGCAGTACTTC
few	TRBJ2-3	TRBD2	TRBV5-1	CASSPDRAGGGTDTQYF	TGCGCCAGCAGCCCGGATAGAGCGGGAGGCGGTACAGATACGCAGTATTTT
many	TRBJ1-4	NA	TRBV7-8	CASSQPNEKLFF	TGTGCCAGCAGTCAGCCCAATGAAAAACTGTTTTTT
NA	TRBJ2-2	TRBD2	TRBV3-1	CASSQGLAGGVGELFF	TGTGCCAGCAGCCAAGGACTAGCGGGAGGGGTCGGGGAGCTGTTTTTT
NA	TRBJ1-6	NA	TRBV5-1	CASSLDHQSPLHF	TGCGCCAGCAGCTTGGACCATCAATCACCCCTCCACTTT
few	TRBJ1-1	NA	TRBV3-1	CASSQDMNTEAFF	TGTGCCAGCAGCCAGGACATGAACACTGAAGCTTTCTTT
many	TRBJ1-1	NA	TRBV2	CASSKGLRQQKAEAFF	TGTGCCAGCAGTAAGGGCCTAAGACAGCAAAAGGCTGAAGCTTTCTTT
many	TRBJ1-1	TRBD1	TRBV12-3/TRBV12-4	CASSITTRDSEAFF	TGTGCCAGCAGCATTACCACCCGGGACAGTGAAGCTTTCTTT
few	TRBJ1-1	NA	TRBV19	CASRNRLVNTEAFF	TGTGCCAGTAGAAACAGGTTAGTGAACACTGAAGCTTTCTTT
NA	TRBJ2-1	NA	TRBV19	CASSIELRLAYNEQFF	TGTGCCAGTAGTATAGAGCTCCGCCTAGCTTACAATGAGCAGTTCTTC
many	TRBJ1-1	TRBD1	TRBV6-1	CASSENYMGQMNTEAFF	TGTGCCAGCAGTGAGAATTATATGGGACAGATGAACACTGAAGCTTTCTTT
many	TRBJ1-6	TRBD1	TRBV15	CATSRDPQGGASPLHF	TGTGCCACCAGCAGAGATCCACAGGGGGGGGCTTCACCCCTCCACTTT
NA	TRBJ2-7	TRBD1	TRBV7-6	CASSPKDREPYEQYF	TGTGCCAGCAGCCCAAAAGACAGGGAACCCTACGAGCAGTACTTC
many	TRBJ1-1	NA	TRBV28	CASSLDNEAFF	TGTGCCAGCAGTCTAGATAATGAAGCTTTCTTT
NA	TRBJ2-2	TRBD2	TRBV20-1	CSARVTSGTNTGELFF	TGCAGTGCTAGGGTAACTAGCGGGACGAACACCGGGGAGCTGTTTTTT
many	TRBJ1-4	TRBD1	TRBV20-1	CSARPDREAFNEKLFF	TGCAGTGCTAGACCGGACAGGGAGGCCTTTAATGAAAAACTGTTTTTT
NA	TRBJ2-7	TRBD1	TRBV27	CASSLSRGMSYEQYF	TGTGCCAGCAGTTTAAGCAGGGGGATGTCCTACGAGCAGTACTTC
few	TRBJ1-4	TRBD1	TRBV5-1	CASTQGDHEEKLFF	TGCGCCAGCACCCAGGGGGATCATGAGGAAAAACTGTTTTTT
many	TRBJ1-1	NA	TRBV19	CASSIEGRRGRAFF	TGTGCCAGTAGTATAGAAGGTCGCCGGGGTCGCGCTTTCTTT
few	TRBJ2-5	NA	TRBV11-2	CASSLDSLWETQYF	TGTGCCAGCAGCTTAGATAGTCTGTGGGAGACCCAGTACTTC
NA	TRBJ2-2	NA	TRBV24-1	CATSDLAGELFF	TGTGCCACCAGTGATTTGGCCGGGGAGCTGTTTTTT
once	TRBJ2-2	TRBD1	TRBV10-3	CAIRDRGPGGELFF	TGTGCCATCCGGGACAGAGGACCGGGCGGGGAGCTGTTTTTT
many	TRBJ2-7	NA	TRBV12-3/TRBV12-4	CASSLGVREQYF	TGTGCCAGCAGTTTAGGAGTGCGAGAGCAGTACTTC
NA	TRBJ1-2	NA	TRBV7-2	CASSLGDNYSYTF	TGTGCCAGCAGCTTAGGGGACAACTATAGCTACACCTTC
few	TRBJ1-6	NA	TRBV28	CASGGGAAGSPLHF	TGTGCCAGCGGGGGGGGGGCAGCGGGTTCACCCCTCCACTTT
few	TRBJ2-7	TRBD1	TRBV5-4	CASSLAGTGQREQYF	TGTGCCAGCAGCTTGGCGGGGACAGGCCAAAGAGAGCAGTACTTC
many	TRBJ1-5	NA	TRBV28	CASSPHPYPQHF	TGTGCCAGCAGCCCTCACCCGTACCCCCAGCATTTT
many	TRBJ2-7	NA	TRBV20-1	CSARGVSSVDYEQYF	TGCAGTGCTAGAGGAGTGTCTAGCGTCGACTACGAGCAGTACTTC
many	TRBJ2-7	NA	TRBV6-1	CASSGRRAGSSYEQYF	TGTGCCAGCAGTGGCCGAAGGGCGGGCTCCTCCTACGAGCAGTACTTC
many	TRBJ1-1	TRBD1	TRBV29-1	CSAEGTHRGSTEAFF	TGCAGCGCCGAGGGGACCCACAGGGGAAGCACTGAAGCTTTCTTT
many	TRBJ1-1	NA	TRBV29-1	CSVEDLEQGSGTEAFF	TGCAGCGTTGAAGATTTGGAGCAGGGGTCGGGCACTGAAGCTTTCTTT
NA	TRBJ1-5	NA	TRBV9	CASSGGWGNQPQHF	TGTGCCAGCTCGGGGGGGTGGGGCAATCAGCCCCAGCATTTT
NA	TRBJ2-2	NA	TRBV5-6	CASSLVTLAGSNTGELFF	TGTGCCAGCAGCTTGGTCACCTTGGCGGGTTCGAACACCGGGGAGCTGTTTTTT